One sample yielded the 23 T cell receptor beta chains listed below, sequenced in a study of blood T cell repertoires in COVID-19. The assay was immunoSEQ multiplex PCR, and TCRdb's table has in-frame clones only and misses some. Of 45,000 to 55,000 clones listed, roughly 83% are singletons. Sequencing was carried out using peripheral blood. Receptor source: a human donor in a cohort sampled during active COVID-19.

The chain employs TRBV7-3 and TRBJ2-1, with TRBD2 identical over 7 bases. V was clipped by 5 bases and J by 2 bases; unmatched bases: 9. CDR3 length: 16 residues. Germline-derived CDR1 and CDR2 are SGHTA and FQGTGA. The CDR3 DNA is TGTGCCAGCAGCCTAGAGGGGACTACGGCCTACAATGAGCAGTTCTTC. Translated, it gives CASSLEGTTAYNEQFF.

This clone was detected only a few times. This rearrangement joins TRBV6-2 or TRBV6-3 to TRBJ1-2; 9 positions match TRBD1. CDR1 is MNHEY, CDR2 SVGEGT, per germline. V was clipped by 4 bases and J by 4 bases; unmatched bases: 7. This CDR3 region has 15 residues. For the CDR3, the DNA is TGTGCCAGCAGTTCCAGACAGGGGGACCTCTATGGCTACACCTTC. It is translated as CASSSRQGDLYGYTF.

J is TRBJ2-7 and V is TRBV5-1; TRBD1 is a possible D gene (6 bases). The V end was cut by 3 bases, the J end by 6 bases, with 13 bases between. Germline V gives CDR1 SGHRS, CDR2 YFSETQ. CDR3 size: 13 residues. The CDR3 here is CASSYRTEGEQYF. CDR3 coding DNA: TGCGCCAGCAGCTACAGGACAGAGGGCGAGCAGTACTTC.

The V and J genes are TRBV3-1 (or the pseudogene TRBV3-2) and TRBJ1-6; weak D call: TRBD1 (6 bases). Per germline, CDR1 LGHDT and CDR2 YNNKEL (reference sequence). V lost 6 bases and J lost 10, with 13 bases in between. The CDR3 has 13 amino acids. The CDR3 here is CASRRGGESPLHF. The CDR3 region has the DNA TGTGCCAGCAGAAGAGGGGGGGAATCACCCCTCCACTTT.

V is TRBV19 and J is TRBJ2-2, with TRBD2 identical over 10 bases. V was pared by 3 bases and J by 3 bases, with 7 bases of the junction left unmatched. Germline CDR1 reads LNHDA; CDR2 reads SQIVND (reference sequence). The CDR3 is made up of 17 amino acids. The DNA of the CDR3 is TGTGCCAGTAGTATTCTTCATAGCGGGGGGTACACCGGGGAGCTGTTTTTT. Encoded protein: CASSILHSGGYTGELFF.

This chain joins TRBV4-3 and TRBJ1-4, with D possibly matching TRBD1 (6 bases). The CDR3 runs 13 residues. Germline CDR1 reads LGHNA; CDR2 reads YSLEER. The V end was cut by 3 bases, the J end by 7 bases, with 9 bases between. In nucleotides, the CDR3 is TGCGCCAGCAGCCAGCAGGGGATTGAAAAACTGTTTTTT. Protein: CASSQQGIEKLFF.

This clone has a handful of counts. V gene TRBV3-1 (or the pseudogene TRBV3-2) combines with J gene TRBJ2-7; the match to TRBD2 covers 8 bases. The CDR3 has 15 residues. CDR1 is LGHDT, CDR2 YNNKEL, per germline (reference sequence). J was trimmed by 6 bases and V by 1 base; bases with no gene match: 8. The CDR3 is CASSQGTGGVSEQYF. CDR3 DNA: TGTGCCAGCAGCCAAGGGACGGGGGGGGTCTCCGAGCAGTACTTC.

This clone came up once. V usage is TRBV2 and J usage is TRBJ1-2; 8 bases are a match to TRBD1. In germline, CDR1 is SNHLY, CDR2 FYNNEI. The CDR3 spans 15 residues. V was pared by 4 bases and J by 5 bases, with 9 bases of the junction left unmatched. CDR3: CASSVNGQGGYGYTF. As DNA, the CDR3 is TGTGCCAGCAGTGTAAATGGACAGGGAGGTTATGGCTACACCTTC.

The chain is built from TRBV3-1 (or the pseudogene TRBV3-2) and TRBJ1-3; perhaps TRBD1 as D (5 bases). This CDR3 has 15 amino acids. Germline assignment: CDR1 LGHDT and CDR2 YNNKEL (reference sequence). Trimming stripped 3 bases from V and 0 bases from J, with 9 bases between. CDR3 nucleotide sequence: TGTGCCAGCAGCCAGGGGCGGACCTCTGGAAACACCATATATTTT. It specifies CASSQGRTSGNTIYF.

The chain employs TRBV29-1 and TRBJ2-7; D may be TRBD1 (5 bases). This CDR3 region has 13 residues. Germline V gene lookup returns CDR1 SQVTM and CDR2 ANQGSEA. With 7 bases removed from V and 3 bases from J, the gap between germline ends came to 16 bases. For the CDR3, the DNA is TGCAGCGCAATCCGGGCAGGGCTCTACGAGCAGTACTTC. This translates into CSAIRAGLYEQYF.

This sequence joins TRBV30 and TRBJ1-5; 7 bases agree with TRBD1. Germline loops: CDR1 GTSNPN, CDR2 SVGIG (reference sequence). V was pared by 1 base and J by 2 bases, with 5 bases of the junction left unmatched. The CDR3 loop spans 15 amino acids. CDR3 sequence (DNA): TGTGCCTGGAGTGCAAAGGGGACAGGCAATCAGCCCCAGCATTTT. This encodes CAWSAKGTGNQPQHF.

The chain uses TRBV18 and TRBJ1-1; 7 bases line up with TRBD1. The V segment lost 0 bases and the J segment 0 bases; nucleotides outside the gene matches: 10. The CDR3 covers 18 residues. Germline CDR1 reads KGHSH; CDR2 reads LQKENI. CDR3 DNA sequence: TGTGCCAGCTCACCACCGATGGGCCAGGGGGGAATGAACACTGAAGCTTTCTTT. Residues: CASSPPMGQGGMNTEAFF.

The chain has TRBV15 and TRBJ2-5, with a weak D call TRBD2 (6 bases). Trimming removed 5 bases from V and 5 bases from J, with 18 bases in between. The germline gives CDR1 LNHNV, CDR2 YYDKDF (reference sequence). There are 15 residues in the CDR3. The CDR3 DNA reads TGTGCCACCAGCCCGTCGCCCCGGGGGAGGGAGACCCAGTACTTC. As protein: CATSPSPRGRETQYF.

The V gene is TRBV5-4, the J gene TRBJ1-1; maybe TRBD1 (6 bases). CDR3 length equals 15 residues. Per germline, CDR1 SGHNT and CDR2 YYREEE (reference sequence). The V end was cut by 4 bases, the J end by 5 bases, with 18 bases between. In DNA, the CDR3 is TGTGCCAGCAGCGCCGGGGGGGCCGGGAAAACTGAAGCTTTCTTT. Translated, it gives CASSAGGAGKTEAFF.

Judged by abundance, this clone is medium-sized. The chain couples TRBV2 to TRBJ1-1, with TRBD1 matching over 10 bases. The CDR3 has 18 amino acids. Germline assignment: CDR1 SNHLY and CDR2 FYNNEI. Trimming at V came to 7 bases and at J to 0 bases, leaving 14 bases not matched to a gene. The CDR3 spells CASISAGTGVKVNTEAFF. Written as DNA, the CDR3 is TGTGCCAGCATCTCCGCCGGGACAGGGGTTAAGGTGAACACTGAAGCTTTCTTT.

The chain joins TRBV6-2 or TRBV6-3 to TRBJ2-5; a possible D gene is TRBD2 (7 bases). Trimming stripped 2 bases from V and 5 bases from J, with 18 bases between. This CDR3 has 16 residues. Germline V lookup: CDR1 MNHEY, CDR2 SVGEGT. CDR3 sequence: CASSYGLGGGRETQYF. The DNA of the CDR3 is TGTGCCAGCAGTTACGGCTTGGGGGGGGGCCGCGAGACCCAGTACTTC.

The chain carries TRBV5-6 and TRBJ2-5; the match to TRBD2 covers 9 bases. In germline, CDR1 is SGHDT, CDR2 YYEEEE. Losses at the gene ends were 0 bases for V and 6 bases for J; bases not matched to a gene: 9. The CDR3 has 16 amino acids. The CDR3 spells CASSLVGRGGFQTQYF. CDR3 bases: TGTGCCAGCAGCTTGGTAGGGCGGGGGGGCTTCCAGACCCAGTACTTC.

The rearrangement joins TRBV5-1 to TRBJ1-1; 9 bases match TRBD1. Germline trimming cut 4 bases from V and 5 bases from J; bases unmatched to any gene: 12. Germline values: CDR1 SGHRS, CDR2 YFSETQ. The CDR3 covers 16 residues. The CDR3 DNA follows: TGCGCCAGCAGCACGGAACCGGGACAGGGAATGACTGAAGCTTTCTTT. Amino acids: CASSTEPGQGMTEAFF.

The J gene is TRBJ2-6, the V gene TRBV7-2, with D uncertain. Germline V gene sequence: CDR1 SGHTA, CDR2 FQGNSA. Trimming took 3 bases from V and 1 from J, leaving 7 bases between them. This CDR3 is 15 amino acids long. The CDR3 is CASSFSGSGANVLTF. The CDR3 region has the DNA TGTGCCAGCAGCTTTTCGGGTTCTGGGGCCAACGTCCTGACTTTC.

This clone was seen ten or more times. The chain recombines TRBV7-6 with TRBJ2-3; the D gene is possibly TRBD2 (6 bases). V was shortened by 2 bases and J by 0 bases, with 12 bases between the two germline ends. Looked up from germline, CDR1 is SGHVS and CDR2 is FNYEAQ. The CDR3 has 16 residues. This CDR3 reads CASSLSPGLSTDTQYF. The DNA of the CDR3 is TGTGCCAGCAGCTTAAGTCCGGGACTCAGCACAGATACGCAGTATTTT. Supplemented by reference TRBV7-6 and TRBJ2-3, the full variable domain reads GAGVSQSPRYKVTKRGQDVALRCDPISGHVSLYWYRQALGQGPEFLTYFNYEAQQDKSGLPNDRFSAERPEGSISTLTIQRTEQRDSAMYRCASSLSPGLSTDTQYFGPGTRLTVL.

The CDR3 spells CASTPRGPASSSPLHF. The DNA for the CDR3 is TGTGCCAGTACCCCAAGGGGGCCCGCTTCCTCTTCACCCCTCCACTTT. J is TRBJ1-6 and V is TRBV19; 7 nucleotides align to TRBD1. The CDR3 totals 16 residues. V was clipped by 7 bases and J by 9 bases; unmatched bases: 15. Germline V CDR1 and CDR2: LNHDA, SQIVND (reference sequence). The full variable domain, rest sourced from reference TRBV19 and TRBJ1-6, is DGGITQSPKYLFRKEGQNVTLSCEQNLNHDAMYWYRQDPGQGLRLIYYSQIVNDFQKGDIAEGYSVSREKKESFPLTVTSAQKNPTAFYLCASTPRGPASSSPLHFGNGTRLTVT.

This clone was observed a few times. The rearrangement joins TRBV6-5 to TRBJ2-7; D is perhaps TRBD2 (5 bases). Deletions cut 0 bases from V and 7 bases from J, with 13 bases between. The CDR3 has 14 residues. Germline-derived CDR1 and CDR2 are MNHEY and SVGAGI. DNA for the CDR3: TGTGCCAGCAGTTACTCGAGGGAAACTCGGGAGCAGTACTTC. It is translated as CASSYSRETREQYF.

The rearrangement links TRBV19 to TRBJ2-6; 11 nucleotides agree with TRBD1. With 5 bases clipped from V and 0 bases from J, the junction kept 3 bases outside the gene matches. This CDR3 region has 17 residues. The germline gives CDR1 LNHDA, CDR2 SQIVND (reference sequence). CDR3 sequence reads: CASSSGTGGSGANVLTF. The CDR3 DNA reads TGTGCCAGTAGTTCCGGGACAGGGGGCTCTGGGGCCAACGTCCTGACTTTC.